The 22 T cell receptor beta chains listed next were all sequenced from one sample in a study of beta chain features in type 1 diabetes. Study outcomes and limitations: TCRB CDR3s from Type 1 diabetes patients were moderately but significantly shorter in all four CD4+ subsets.

The entirety of the isolated RNA underwent reverse transcription, so expressed TCRB transcripts were sequenced. Measured with immunoSEQ multiplex PCR; TCRdb has only the in-frame clones, and not every one. The data contain 230,000 or so clones, roughly 16% of them singletons. No antigen has been assigned to these receptors. The specimen sequenced was naive CD4+ T cells from blood. The receptors derive from a young man with type 1 diabetes.

V gene TRBV7-2 combines with J gene TRBJ2-3; 8 positions match TRBD2. V lost 1 base to trimming and J lost 1 base; unmatched junction nucleotides: 7. CDR3 length equals 17 residues. CDR1 and CDR2 (germline): SGHTA, FQGNSA. The CDR3 nucleotides read TGTGCCAGCAGCTTAGATTCAGCGGGAGCGGGCACAGATACGCAGTATTTT. It specifies CASSLDSAGAGTDTQYF.

The J gene is TRBJ2-3, the V gene TRBV6-6; tentatively, D is TRBD1 or TRBD2 (5 bases each). Trimming took off 5 bases at V and 1 base at J, with 13 bases between the two ends. The CDR3 is 15 amino acids. Germline loops: CDR1 MNHNY, CDR2 SVGAGI (reference sequence). The DNA for the CDR3 is TGTGCCAGCAGTCCCCGGGACCGGGGCACAGATACGCAGTATTTT. Encoded protein: CASSPRDRGTDTQYF.

In its sample, this clone was seen a few times. The chain couples TRBV4-1 to TRBJ1-1; D gene ambiguous. V lost 2 bases to trimming and J lost 1 base, with 8 bases between them. Per the germline V gene, CDR1 is MGHRA and CDR2 is YSYEKL. The CDR3 contains 14 residues. CDR3 nucleotides: TGCGCCAGCAGCCAACCGACACAGAACACTGAAGCTTTCTTT. Encoded protein: CASSQPTQNTEAFF.

There are a few counts of this clone. This chain joins TRBV29-1 and TRBJ2-7, with 9 bases that match TRBD2. With V trimmed by 5 bases and J by 7 bases, 12 bases remained unmatched. The germline gives CDR1 SQVTM, CDR2 ANQGSEA. This CDR3 has 14 residues. The CDR3 bases are TGCAGCGTTAGTTCGGGACTAGCCATCCGGGAGCAGTACTTC. It codes for CSVSSGLAIREQYF.

This clone was observed a few times. This chain links TRBV13 with TRBJ2-5; 8 bases match TRBD2. From germline, CDR1 is PRHDT and CDR2 FYEKMQ (reference sequence). Losses at the gene ends were 1 base for V and 4 bases for J; bases not matched to a gene: 8. The CDR3 covers 16 residues. The CDR3 DNA follows: TGTGCCAGCAGCTTAGAACTCCAGCGGGGGCTAGAGACCCAGTACTTC. It translates to CASSLELQRGLETQYF.

The J gene is TRBJ1-3, the V gene TRBV9; TRBD1 agrees at 7 bases. The CDR3 length is 15 residues. Germline CDR1 reads SGDLS; CDR2 reads YYNGEE. The trim removed 5 bases at V and 4 bases at J, leaving 9 bases unmatched. The CDR3 sequence: CASSDRDSSGNTIYF. CDR3 coding DNA: TGTGCCAGCAGTGACCGGGACAGCTCCGGAAACACCATATATTTT.

The chain has TRBV6-5 and TRBJ2-7; the D is unclear. The CDR3 has 12 amino acids. Germline-derived CDR1 and CDR2 are MNHEY and SVGAGI. V lost 6 bases, J lost 0 bases, and 6 bases lay in between. The CDR3 nucleotides read TGTGCCAGCAGGACGCTCTCCTACGAGCAGTACTTC. This codes for CASRTLSYEQYF.

V usage is TRBV4-2 and J usage is TRBJ2-1; possible D gene TRBD2, 6 bases. Between the trimmed V and J ends, which lost 4 bases and 7 bases, there was a span of 14 bases. CDR1 LGHNA and CDR2 YNFKEQ come from the germline V gene. The length of the CDR3 is 14 residues. In DNA, the CDR3 is TGTGCCAGCAGCCGGACGGTTGGGGGGAATGAGCAGTTCTTC. As protein: CASSRTVGGNEQFF.

The chain uses TRBV30 and TRBJ1-4, with 8 bases lining up with TRBD1. The CDR3 contains 14 residues. V trimming: 0 bases; J trimming: 6 bases; junction bases outside the gene matches: 3. CDR1 is GTSNPN and CDR2 is SVGIG in the germline V gene (reference sequence). The CDR3 loop is CAWSVQGGHEKLFF. CDR3 DNA sequence: TGTGCCTGGAGTGTACAGGGGGGCCATGAAAAACTGTTTTTT.

The rearrangement uses TRBV30 and TRBJ2-7; D gene unclear. The V and J ends lost 3 bases and 9 bases respectively, with 12 bases between them. The CDR3 loop spans 11 amino acids. Germline V gene lookup returns CDR1 GTSNPN and CDR2 SVGIG (reference sequence). CDR3 region: CAWSLTRWQYF. The DNA of the CDR3 is TGTGCCTGGAGCTTAACTCGATGGCAGTACTTC.

Concerning this clone itself: Other nucleotide sequences in the sample specify the same CDR3. The rearrangement joins TRBV7-8 to TRBJ1-1; D uncertain. V was clipped by 9 bases and J by 0 bases, with 5 bases between them. Germline V gene data show CDR1 as SGHVS and CDR2 as FQNEAQ. This CDR3 has 11 amino acids. The CDR3 here is CASSLNTEAFF. Here the CDR3 DNA reads TGTGCCAGTTCGTTGAACACTGAAGCTTTCTTT.

The chain couples TRBV11-2 to TRBJ2-3; no firm D call. Looked up from germline, CDR1 is SGHAT and CDR2 is FQNNGV. Trimming cost V 1 base and J 6 bases, with 5 bases left between them. The CDR3 is 12 amino acids. The CDR3 loop reads CASSLVRDTQYF. The CDR3 DNA is TGTGCCAGCAGCTTAGTTAGGGATACGCAGTATTTT.

This clone appeared a few times. The chain employs TRBV29-1 and TRBJ2-7; possible D gene TRBD1, 5 bases. The CDR3 totals 13 residues. V was cut by 7 bases and J by 3 bases, with 16 bases left in between. Germline-derived CDR1 and CDR2 are SQVTM and ANQGSEA. CDR3 sequence reads: CSAGSATGYEQYF. The CDR3 nucleotides are TGCAGCGCAGGGTCCGCCACGGGCTACGAGCAGTACTTC.

The gene calls are TRBV15 and TRBJ2-1; 14 bases match TRBD2. In germline, CDR1 is LNHNV, CDR2 YYDKDF (reference sequence). The CDR3 length is 16 residues. J was trimmed by 9 bases and V by 1 base; bases with no gene match: 5. This chain's CDR3 is CATSRAGTSGRGEQFF. The CDR3 DNA reads as TGTGCCACCAGCAGAGCCGGGACTAGCGGGAGAGGTGAGCAGTTCTTC.

This clone has more than one count but fewer than ten. The V call is TRBV30, the J call TRBJ1-1; D not certain. The V end lost 0 bases, the J end lost 4 bases, and 9 bases lay between the germline ends. The CDR3 extends over 13 amino acids. Germline lookup yields CDR1 GTSNPN and CDR2 SVGIG (reference sequence). The CDR3 protein is CAWSVSEGTEAFF. For the CDR3, the DNA is TGTGCCTGGAGTGTCTCTGAGGGCACTGAAGCTTTCTTT.

The gene calls are TRBV9 and TRBJ2-7; TRBD2 is a possible D gene (5 bases). This CDR3 is 15 amino acids long. The V gene's germline CDR1 is SGDLS and CDR2 YYNGEE. Trimming took off 0 bases at V and 4 bases at J, with 14 bases between the two ends. The CDR3 DNA follows: TGTGCCAGCAGCGTAGGTGGAGGACCGGCTTACGAGCAGTACTTC. It translates to CASSVGGGPAYEQYF.

V is TRBV29-1 and J is TRBJ2-3; no reliable D call. The CDR3 runs 14 residues. CDR1 is SQVTM and CDR2 is ANQGSEA in the germline V gene. Trimming left V 4 bases short and J 0 bases short, with 11 bases between. The CDR3 coding sequence is TGCAGCGTTGGACGGCTATTAAGCACAGATACGCAGTATTTT. Its protein is CSVGRLLSTDTQYF.

The chain has TRBV5-1 and TRBJ2-2; D is uncertain. V was cut by 6 bases and J by 0 bases, with 12 bases left in between. The CDR3 length is 15 residues. Germline V gene sequence: CDR1 SGHRS, CDR2 YFSETQ. CDR3 nucleotides: TGCGCCAGCACAACAACACCCCCGAACACCGGGGAGCTGTTTTTT. Its translation is CASTTTPPNTGELFF.

The chain has TRBV28 and TRBJ1-1; TRBD1 aligns across 11 bases. Germline trimming cut 6 bases from V and 7 bases from J; bases unmatched to any gene: 4. CDR3 length: 13 amino acids. Germline V lookup: CDR1 MDHEN, CDR2 SYDVKM. The CDR3 DNA reads TGTGCCAGCAGACGGACAGGGGGCGGTGAAGCTTTCTTT. Translating gives CASRRTGGGEAFF.

The V call is TRBV11-2, the J call TRBJ2-5, with 7 bases identical to TRBD1. V gave up 5 bases and J gave up 2 bases; unmatched junction bases: 5. The germline CDR1 and CDR2 sequences are SGHAT and FQNNGV. This CDR3 is built from 14 residues. The chain's CDR3 is CASSRGQIQETQYF. The CDR3 bases are TGTGCCAGCAGCCGGGGACAGATACAAGAGACCCAGTACTTC.

J is TRBJ2-3 and V is TRBV9; D is unclear. V lost 0 bases and J 2 bases, leaving 7 bases between the germline ends. From germline, CDR1 is SGDLS and CDR2 YYNGEE. There are 14 residues in the CDR3. CDR3 residues: CASSVVSNTDTQYF. The CDR3 region has the DNA TGTGCCAGCAGCGTAGTCTCTAACACAGATACGCAGTATTTT.

This chain connects TRBV30 to TRBJ1-3; D is unclear. Per germline, CDR1 GTSNPN and CDR2 SVGIG (reference sequence). V lost 0 bases and J 9 bases, leaving 6 bases between the germline ends. The CDR3 length is 11 residues. CDR3 protein: CAWSVSTTIYF. CDR3 bases: TGTGCCTGGAGTGTTTCCACCACCATATATTTT.